These 27 T cell receptor beta chains came from one sample sequenced in a study of neurological immune-mediated disorders. TCRdb fed the 5' RACE reads into MiXCR, producing one record per CDR3 protein. Of around 47,000 distinct CDR3 sequences in the sample, around a fifth are singletons; the top ten hold approximately 4.2%. Time point here: technical triplicate 3. Material for sequencing was PBMCs. The origin of the receptors is a man aged 60-69 years with HTLV-1-associated myelopathy (HAM/TSP).

This clonotype was observed at least ten times. The V and J genes are TRBV5-4 and TRBJ2-1, with D hard to call. The CDR3 spans 16 residues. V shed 4 bases and J shed 4 bases, with 18 bases lying between them. Germline CDR1 SGHNT, CDR2 YYREEE (reference sequence). CDR3 amino acids: CASSRPTGQFYNEQFF. CDR3 nucleotide sequence: TGTGCCAGCAGCCGTCCGACGGGTCAATTTTACAATGAGCAGTTCTTC.

The sample holds many counts of this clonotype. V is TRBV20-1 and J is TRBJ2-5; TRBD1 aligns across 9 bases. The CDR3 runs to 13 residues. J gave up 7 bases and V 7 bases, and 10 bases lay outside the gene matches. CDR1 and CDR2 (germline): DFQATT, SNEGSKA (reference sequence). The CDR3 sequence: CSGQGGSFGTQYF. The CDR3 coding sequence is TGCAGTGGACAGGGGGGGTCGTTCGGGACCCAGTACTTC.

This clonotype is labeled medium-sized (0.01 to 0.1%). The chain carries TRBV24-1 and TRBJ2-7; possible D gene TRBD1, 6 bases. Trimming took off 4 bases at V and 6 bases at J, with 15 bases between the two ends. CDR1 is KGHDR and CDR2 is SFDVKD in the germline V gene. The length of the CDR3 is 14 residues. The CDR3: CATSDPGTTREQYF. The CDR3 DNA is TGTGCCACCAGTGACCCAGGGACAACTCGCGAGCAGTACTTC.

A single count supports this clonotype. A read error may explain this, as a much larger clone is one base away. This chain uses TRBV20-1 with TRBJ2-2; no clear D. CDR3 size: 17 residues. Between the trimmed V and J ends, which lost 6 bases and 0 bases, there was a span of 20 bases. CDR1 DFQATT and CDR2 SNEGSKA come from the germline V gene (reference sequence). The CDR3 DNA follows: TGCAGTGCCTACGCGACATGGGCGTCGGCGAACACCGGGGAGCTGTTTTTT. Protein product: CSAYATWASANTGELFF.

Ten or more counts support this clonotype. The gene calls are TRBV6-1 and TRBJ2-5; D perhaps matches TRBD2 (5 bases). Germline CDR1 reads MNHNS; CDR2 reads SASEGT. The CDR3 has 14 amino acids. Trimming removed 0 bases from V and 4 bases from J, with 9 bases in between. The CDR3 DNA reads as TGTGCCAGCAGTGAAGCGTCCAGCGGAGAGACCCAGTACTTC. This encodes CASSEASSGETQYF.

As to this clonotype: The limits of the CDR3 on the DNA are not certain, so only TCRdb's listed CDR3 is given. The chain is built from TRBV21-1 and TRBJ2-7. TRBV21-1 is described as a pseudogene. The CDR3 is 19 residues long, counting both termini. The CDR3 reads CASSIYLCSVLQTPYEQYF.

In this sample, this clonotype turned up many times. Its ends do not fully match the called genes, so a read error is possible. The chain combines TRBV7-7 with TRBJ1-3, with D unresolved. The CDR3 spans 14 residues. Looked up from germline, CDR1 is SSHAT and CDR2 is FNYEAQ (reference sequence). The CDR3 protein is CASSLGPAGNTIYF. CDR3 nucleotides: TGTGCTAGCAGCTTAGGCCCTGCTGGAAACACCATATATTTT.

This clonotype qualifies as medium-sized. The chain combines TRBV12-3 or TRBV12-4 with TRBJ2-3, with D perhaps matching TRBD2 (5 bases). CDR3 size: 14 residues. V lost 8 bases to trimming and J lost 2 bases, with 14 bases between them. The CDR3 sequence is CASSALGVTDTQYF. CDR3 bases: TGTGCCAGCTCGGCCCTCGGGGTCACAGATACGCAGTATTTT.

This clonotype was counted ten times or more. V usage is TRBV20-1 and J usage is TRBJ2-7, with 9 bases identical to TRBD1. There are 14 residues in the CDR3. CDR1 is DFQATT, CDR2 SNEGSKA, per germline (reference sequence). With V trimmed by 1 base and J by 6 bases, 7 bases remained unmatched. The DNA of the CDR3 is TGCAGTGCTAGAGGACAGGGGGTTCGTCTCGAGCAGTACTTC. Protein sequence: CSARGQGVRLEQYF.

This clonotype came up many times. As DNA, the CDR3 is TGCAGTGCTGAACAGGGGGGCGAGCAGTACTTC. Its translation: CSAEQGGEQYF. The chain is built from TRBV20-1 and TRBJ2-7; 8 bases match TRBD1. The CDR3 runs to 11 residues. Trimming took 5 bases from V and 6 from J; bases not matched to a gene: 3. Germline V gene data show CDR1 as DFQATT and CDR2 as SNEGSKA (reference sequence).

This clonotype has at least ten counts. This chain connects TRBV20-1 to TRBJ2-1; D is perhaps TRBD1 (6 bases). Trimming took 5 bases from V and 3 from J, leaving 14 bases between them. Per germline, CDR1 DFQATT and CDR2 SNEGSKA (reference sequence). The CDR3 contains 14 residues. The CDR3 DNA sequence: TGCAGTGCTTTACAGGGCCTAAACTACAATGAGCAGTTCTTC. It is translated as CSALQGLNYNEQFF.

The table lists this clonotype with many counts. The V and J genes are TRBV27 and TRBJ1-1; no clear D gene. With 5 bases removed from V and 3 bases from J, the gap between germline ends came to 13 bases. Per the germline V gene, CDR1 is MNHEY and CDR2 is SMNVEV (reference sequence). This CDR3 has 14 residues. For the CDR3, the DNA is TGTGCCAGCAGTGTGGCCGGGAGGCACACTGAAGCTTTCTTT. It encodes CASSVAGRHTEAFF.

This clonotype came up many times. J is TRBJ2-3 and V is TRBV12-3 or TRBV12-4, with TRBD2 as a possible D gene (6 bases). The CDR3 spans 15 residues. V lost 0 bases and J lost 2, with 9 bases in between. The CDR3 loop reads CASSLAGGITDTQYF. The CDR3 DNA follows: TGTGCCAGCAGTTTAGCGGGCGGGATCACAGATACGCAGTATTTT.

This clonotype was observed at least ten times. The chain has TRBV20-1 and TRBJ2-1; the match to TRBD2 covers 7 bases. The CDR3 spans 16 residues. V dropped 3 bases and J dropped 7; count of bases not matched to a gene: 15. From germline, CDR1 is DFQATT and CDR2 SNEGSKA (reference sequence). The CDR3 sequence: CSASLREGLGGNEQFF. DNA for the CDR3: TGCAGTGCTAGTTTGAGGGAGGGACTTGGGGGAAATGAGCAGTTCTTC.

This clonotype was seen at least ten times. This rearrangement joins TRBV28 to TRBJ2-7, with 9 nucleotides matching TRBD1. CDR3 length equals 16 residues. V lost 5 bases, J lost 1 base, and 9 bases stayed unmatched. Germline lookup yields CDR1 MDHEN and CDR2 SYDVKM. The CDR3 region has the DNA TGTGCCAGCAGTGTCACCGGGACAGGGATTTCCTACGAGCAGTACTTC. Translated, it gives CASSVTGTGISYEQYF.

The CDR3: CSASGNAYEQYF. For the CDR3, the DNA is TGCAGTGCTAGCGGGAACGCCTACGAGCAGTACTTC. The rearrangement links TRBV20-1 to TRBJ2-7, with D possibly TRBD2 on 5 matching bases. CDR1 and CDR2 from the germline V gene are DFQATT and SNEGSKA (reference sequence). V dropped 3 bases and J dropped 2 bases, with 8 bases sitting between them. There are 12 residues in the CDR3.

This clonotype appeared a few times. The chain joins TRBV27 to TRBJ2-1; D is ambiguous. Germline loops: CDR1 MNHEY, CDR2 SMNVEV (reference sequence). V was cut by 0 bases and J by 4 bases, with 10 bases left in between. This CDR3 spans 15 amino acids. CDR3: CASSLSNRRYNEQFF. The CDR3 DNA reads as TGTGCCAGCAGTTTATCGAATCGCAGATACAATGAGCAGTTCTTC.

This rearrangement joins TRBV12-3 or TRBV12-4 to TRBJ2-1; 7 positions match TRBD1. The CDR3 runs to 16 residues. V lost 3 bases to trimming and J lost 4 bases; unmatched junction nucleotides: 9. CDR3 loop: CASSFLGGPGYNEQFF. Written as DNA, the CDR3 is TGTGCCAGCAGTTTTTTAGGGGGCCCGGGATACAATGAGCAGTTCTTC.

This clonotype was seen many times. The chain links TRBV20-1 to TRBJ2-2; unclear D gene. Germline V CDR1 and CDR2: DFQATT, SNEGSKA (reference sequence). CDR3 size: 13 residues. Trimming took off 5 bases at V and 2 bases at J, with 9 bases between the two ends. The CDR3 bases are TGCAGTGCTGCGGAAGTCAACACCGGGGAGCTGTTTTTT. It is translated as CSAAEVNTGELFF.

This clonotype has at least ten counts. The chain joins TRBV5-1 to TRBJ2-5; TRBD2 aligns across 13 bases. V trimming: 5 bases; J trimming: 1 base; junction bases outside the gene matches: 2. Per germline, CDR1 SGHRS and CDR2 YFSETQ. CDR3 length: 15 residues. The CDR3 loop is CASRLAGGVQETQYF. The CDR3 bases are TGCGCCAGCAGACTAGCGGGAGGGGTCCAAGAGACCCAGTACTTC.

This clonotype was found many times. The V and J genes are TRBV5-1 and TRBJ2-1; D may match TRBD1 or TRBD2 (5 bases each). The ends were cut back, 4 bases at V and 10 bases at J, with 18 bases in the middle. The CDR3 covers 14 residues. Germline CDR1 SGHRS, CDR2 YFSETQ. CDR3 residues: CASSPGTRPREQFF. Written as DNA, the CDR3 is TGCGCCAGCAGCCCGGGGACCCGGCCAAGGGAGCAGTTCTTC. Full variable domain (outside the CDR3, taken from reference TRBV5-1 and TRBJ2-1): KAGVTQTPRYLIKTRGQQVTLSCSPISGHRSVSWYQQTPGQGLQFLFEYFSETQRNKGNFPGRFSGRQFSNSRSEMNVSTLELGDSALYLCASSPGTRPREQFFGPGTRLTVL.

At least ten counts were recorded for this clonotype. DNA for the CDR3: TGTGCCAGCAGTAAACCGACAGGGGGCACCGCATTATCTGGGGCCAACGTCCTGACTTTC. This translates into CASSKPTGGTALSGANVLTF. The chain has TRBV12-3 or TRBV12-4 and TRBJ2-6, with 10 bases fitting TRBD1. There are 20 residues in the CDR3. The trim removed 5 bases at V and 1 base at J, leaving 14 bases unmatched.

This clonotype was counted at least ten times. CDR3 DNA sequence: TGCAGTGCTACTAGCGGAGCATTCACAGATACGCAGTATTTT. This gives the protein CSATSGAFTDTQYF. The chain carries TRBV20-1 and TRBJ2-3; 7 positions agree with TRBD2. Germline V gene sequence: CDR1 DFQATT, CDR2 SNEGSKA (reference sequence). V shed 4 bases and J 2 bases; nucleotides not matched to a gene: 6. This CDR3 contains 14 residues.

This chain uses TRBV3-1 with TRBJ2-1; tentatively, D is TRBD1 or TRBD2 (5 bases each). The V end was cut by 0 bases, the J end by 10 bases, with 22 bases between. Germline loops: CDR1 LGHDT, CDR2 YNNKEL (reference sequence). The length of the CDR3 is 17 residues. The CDR3 loop is CASSQDPPAPLGAEQFF. The CDR3 DNA is TGTGCCAGCAGCCAAGACCCCCCAGCGCCCCTCGGGGCAGAGCAGTTCTTC.

This clonotype was observed once. The genes are TRBV6-5 and TRBJ2-5; TRBD2 matches at 9 bases. Germline CDR1 and CDR2: MNHEY and SVGAGI. This CDR3 spans 15 amino acids. J lost 7 bases, V lost 2 bases, and 8 bases had no gene match. The CDR3 DNA sequence: TGTGCCAGCAGTTACAAGAGGACTAGCGAGGGGACCCAGTACTTC. Amino acid sequence: CASSYKRTSEGTQYF.

This clonotype appeared many times. This chain links TRBV5-6 with TRBJ1-2; 9 positions agree with TRBD1. The CDR3 covers 19 residues. J was trimmed by 8 bases and V by 4 bases; bases with no gene match: 24. Germline V gives CDR1 SGHDT, CDR2 YYEEEE. DNA for the CDR3: TGTGCCAGCAGCCTAGAATCGGGACAGGGTGGACCTGAGAGGAGAGGCTACACCTTC. Protein sequence: CASSLESGQGGPERRGYTF.

Ten or more counts support this clonotype. The V call is TRBV6-2 or TRBV6-3, the J call TRBJ2-1; possibly TRBD1 for D (6 bases). V lost 2 bases to trimming and J lost 2 bases, with 13 bases between them. CDR1 and CDR2 (germline): MNHEY, SVGEGT. This CDR3 is built from 16 residues. The CDR3 loop is CASSYRGQRAYNEQFF. The DNA for the CDR3 is TGTGCCAGCAGTTACCGAGGACAGCGAGCCTACAATGAGCAGTTCTTC.